A selection of T cell receptor beta chains follows, all from one sample in a study of liver allograft versus peripheral blood T cells. TCRdb reanalysed the reads using MiXCR and keeps one entry per CDR3 protein. The sample lists 10,000 to 14,000 distinct CDR3 sequences, less than 30% occurring once. These TCRs come from a human patient who had a liver transplant. Some T cells may be transferred from the graft donor. Both conserved end residues are part of each CDR3. The D gene is left open where the match is weak. Not all rows give a size; the values are once, few, many and, for expanded clones, a class.

clone size	J gene	D gene	V gene	CDR3 protein	CDR3 DNA
medium-sized	TRBJ1-2	-	TRBV18	CASSQGRGYGYTF	TGTGCCAGCTCTCAGGGTAGGGGCTATGGCTACACCTTC
once	TRBJ1-2	-	TRBV20-1	CSASQVPDYGYTF	TGCAGTGCTAGCCAGGTCCCTGACTATGGCTACACCTTC
-	TRBJ1-5	-	TRBV20-1	CSAQVSQFQPQHF	TGCAGTGCCCAGGTATCACAATTTCAGCCCCAGCATTTT
medium-sized	TRBJ1-1	TRBD1	TRBV6-1	CASKRQGGAFF	TGTGCCAGCAAGAGACAGGGAGGAGCTTTCTTT
-	TRBJ2-7	TRBD1	TRBV20-1	CSAKQGAWEQYF	TGCAGTGCTAAACAGGGGGCTTGGGAGCAGTACTTC
-	TRBJ2-1	TRBD2	TRBV6-2/TRBV6-3	CASRKRGGGYNEQFF	TGTGCCAGCAGGAAGCGGGGGGGCGGTTACAATGAGCAGTTCTTC
-	TRBJ2-3	-	TRBV15	CATSRDGGATDTQYF	TGTGCCACCAGCAGAGATGGGGGTGCCACAGATACGCAGTATTTT
few	TRBJ2-1	TRBD2	TRBV11-2	CASSSFAGGYNEQFF	TGTGCCAGCAGTTCCTTTGCGGGGGGATACAATGAGCAGTTCTTC
medium-sized	TRBJ1-5	-	TRBV19	CASSIMGTTYSNQPQHF	TGTGCCAGTAGTATCATGGGGACAACCTATAGCAATCAGCCCCAGCATTTT
-	TRBJ1-5	-	TRBV20-1	CSASRQYSNQPQHF	TGCAGTGCTAGCCGACAGTATAGCAATCAGCCCCAGCATTTT
-	TRBJ1-2	-	TRBV30	CAWSSFGTTHTSTF	TGTGCCTGGAGTTCGTTCGGGACGACCCATACGAGCACCTTC
medium-sized	TRBJ1-6	-	TRBV28	CASSWTILSSYNSPLHF	TGTGCCAGCAGTTGGACGATTCTGAGCTCCTATAATTCACCCCTCCACTTT
-	TRBJ1-4	TRBD1	TRBV5-4	CASSLRDRGRIEKLFF	TGTGCCAGCAGCTTGAGGGACAGGGGGCGCATTGAAAAACTGTTTTTT
few	TRBJ2-3	TRBD2	TRBV6-6	CASKLTSDTDTQYF	TGTGCCAGCAAGCTAACTAGCGACACAGATACGCAGTATTTT
many	TRBJ1-1	TRBD1	TRBV11-1	CASSWDRAGDMNTEAFF	TGTGCCAGCAGCTGGGACAGGGCGGGGGATATGAACACTGAAGCTTTCTTT
few	TRBJ2-7	TRBD1	TRBV5-4	CASSSTGVSYEQYF	TGTGCCAGCAGCTCGACAGGGGTTAGCTACGAGCAGTACTTC
medium-sized	TRBJ2-1	-	TRBV6-1	CASSQGSYNEQFF	TGTGCCAGCAGCCAGGGGTCCTACAATGAGCAGTTCTTC